One sample yielded the 18 T cell receptor beta chains listed below, sequenced in a study of CD4 T cells in lung cancer. Only in-frame clones appear in the TCRdb table, and some are missing; sequencing was by immunoSEQ multiplex PCR. The repertoire holds fewer than 5,000 clones, with just under 75% as singletons. Source material: lung tumor tissue. The receptor set was obtained from a man in his fifties or sixties with non-small cell lung cancer.

This clone was detected a few times. The chain carries TRBV2 and TRBJ2-2, with TRBD1 matching 7 bases. The V gene's germline CDR1 is SNHLY and CDR2 FYNNEI. V lost 11 bases, J lost 4 bases, and 10 bases stayed unmatched. CDR3 length equals 14 residues. The CDR3 sequence: CASRGDRFTGELFF. CDR3 nucleotide sequence: TGTGCCTCCCGAGGGGACAGATTCACCGGGGAGCTGTTTTTT.

This chain joins TRBV5-7 and TRBJ2-7; 7 bases match TRBD1. TRBV5-7 is an ORF for which the function is uncertain. V shed 9 bases and J 4 bases; nucleotides not matched to a gene: 7. The CDR3 is made up of 12 amino acids. CDR3 in DNA: TGTGCCAACTCGACAGGGCGTTACGAGCAGTACGTC. It specifies CANSTGRYEQYV.

The chain carries TRBV7-8 and TRBJ1-5; the match to TRBD1 covers 7 bases. Germline loops: CDR1 SGHVS, CDR2 FQNEAQ. The CDR3 runs 14 residues. The trim removed 1 base at V and 9 bases at J, leaving 6 bases unmatched. The DNA of the CDR3 is TGTGCCAGCAGCTTAGTAGGGCAGGGGGGGCCCCAGCATTTT. This translates into CASSLVGQGGPQHF.

The chain has TRBV19 and TRBJ2-5; TRBD1 is a possible D gene (7 bases). The DNA end is a closer match to TRBJ2-7, so the J assignment may be wrong. The CDR3 length is 15 residues. Germline V gives CDR1 LNHDA, CDR2 SQIVND (reference sequence). As DNA, the CDR3 is TGTGCCAGTAGGACACAGGGGAGGATGTCCTACGAGCAGTACTTC. Protein sequence: CASRTQGRMSYEQYF.

This clone occurred a few times. V and J are TRBV6-5 and TRBJ1-4; TRBD1 agrees at 9 bases. Trimming at V came to 10 bases and at J to 4 bases, leaving 4 bases not matched to a gene. Germline-derived CDR1 and CDR2 are MNHEY and SVGAGI. The CDR3 runs 13 residues. CDR3 bases: TGTGCCACCCGACAGGGGGGTAATGAAAAACTGTTTTTT. It yields the protein CATRQGGNEKLFF.

The rearrangement joins TRBV6-5 to TRBJ2-3; 8 nucleotides agree with TRBD2. The CDR3 is made up of 15 amino acids. Looked up from germline, CDR1 is MNHEY and CDR2 is SVGAGI. Trimming removed 6 bases from V and 0 bases from J; junction bases left unmatched: 5. The CDR3: CASRLAGPSTDTQYF. In DNA, the CDR3 is TGTGCCAGCAGGCTAGCGGGTCCTAGCACAGATACGCAGTATTTT.

V is TRBV6-5 and J is TRBJ2-6; the D is unclear. The CDR3 is 14 amino acids. V lost 7 bases and J lost 0, with 7 bases in between. CDR1 is MNHEY, CDR2 SVGAGI, per germline. The chain's CDR3 is CASTRSSGANVLTF. For the CDR3, the DNA is TGTGCCAGCACACGGTCCTCTGGGGCCAACGTCCTGACTTTC.

The V and J genes are TRBV19 and TRBJ2-6, with D perhaps TRBD2 (5 bases). Per germline, CDR1 LNHDA and CDR2 SQIVND (reference sequence). V was pared by 6 bases and J by 1 base, with 10 bases between. The CDR3 has 15 residues. CDR3 in amino acids: CASRLPGSGANVLTF. The CDR3 region has the DNA TGTGCCAGTAGGCTTCCGGGATCTGGGGCCAACGTCCTGACTTTC. The full variable domain, with the rest looked up from reference TRBV19 and TRBJ2-6, is DGGITQSPKYLFRKEGQNVTLSCEQNLNHDAMYWYRQDPGQGLRLIYYSQIVNDFQKGDIAEGYSVSREKKESFPLTVTSAQKNPTAFYLCASRLPGSGANVLTFGAGSRLTVL.

In this sample, this clone is medium-sized (0.01 to 0.1%). This chain connects TRBV4-2 to TRBJ2-3; 7 bases align to TRBD1. Germline CDR1 LGHNA, CDR2 YNFKEQ. J lost 6 bases, V lost 1 base, and 19 bases had no gene match. The CDR3 consists of 19 residues. CDR3 in amino acids: CASSQVGRGTRQGGDTQYF. The CDR3 bases are TGTGCCAGCAGCCAAGTGGGACGGGGAACGAGACAGGGCGGCGATACGCAGTATTTT.

The chain combines TRBV19 with TRBJ2-2; 8 nucleotides agree with TRBD2. After removal of 4 bases from V and 2 bases from J, the junction contained 3 bases not matched to a gene. The CDR3 has 15 residues. Germline values: CDR1 LNHDA, CDR2 SQIVND (reference sequence). In DNA, the CDR3 is TGTGCCAGTAGTAAACTAGCGGCCAACACCGGGGAGCTGTTTTTT. Its translation is CASSKLAANTGELFF.

This clone came up once. CDR3 DNA sequence: TGTGCCAGCAGTACCATCACGAGTCGGGACACTGAAGCTTTCTTT. It translates to CASSTITSRDTEAFF. V is TRBV6-5 and J is TRBJ1-1; D call uncertain. Germline CDR1 MNHEY, CDR2 SVGAGI. Trimming shortened V by 5 bases and J by 3 bases, and 16 bases separated the two germline ends. This CDR3 is 15 amino acids long.

This CDR3 reads CASSLPSGLTDTQYF. In DNA, the CDR3 is TGTGCCAGCAGTTTACCTAGCGGGCTTACAGATACGCAGTATTTT. The chain combines TRBV28 with TRBJ2-3, with 8 bases that match TRBD2. The CDR3 sequence is 15 residues long. Germline lookup yields CDR1 MDHEN and CDR2 SYDVKM. Trimming at V came to 2 bases and at J to 3 bases, leaving 4 bases not matched to a gene.

This chain uses TRBV5-1 with TRBJ1-1, with a possible D match to TRBD1 (5 bases). Trimming stripped 3 bases from V and 6 bases from J, with 12 bases between. The CDR3 totals 13 residues. Per the germline V gene, CDR1 is SGHRS and CDR2 is YFSETQ. The CDR3 reads CASSWGAAAEAFF. In DNA form, the CDR3 reads TGCGCCAGCAGCTGGGGCGCGGCTGCTGAAGCTTTCTTT.

The chain combines TRBV4-1 with TRBJ2-1, with 8 bases matching TRBD2. CDR3 length: 15 amino acids. The V segment lost 1 base and the J segment 6 bases; nucleotides outside the gene matches: 5. The germline CDR1 and CDR2 sequences are MGHRA and YSYEKL. CDR3: CASSQGRLAGNEQFF. In DNA, the CDR3 is TGCGCCAGCAGCCAAGGCCGGCTAGCGGGCAATGAGCAGTTCTTC.

The V call is TRBV28, the J call TRBJ1-2; tentatively, D is TRBD1 (5 bases). The CDR3 has 13 residues. V was pared by 6 bases and J by 8 bases, with 16 bases between. CDR1 is MDHEN and CDR2 is SYDVKM in the germline V gene. This chain's CDR3 is CASSLLDTKGYTF. The DNA of the CDR3 is TGTGCCAGCAGCCTCCTGGACACAAAGGGCTACACCTTC.

The chain uses TRBV9 and TRBJ2-5; the match to TRBD2 covers 9 bases. The CDR3 has 17 amino acids. The germline V gene has CDR1 SGDLS and CDR2 YYNGEE. The V and J ends lost 6 bases and 4 bases, in that order; junction bases with no gene match: 16. CDR3 region: CASTLHIAGAAGETQYF. The DNA of the CDR3 is TGTGCCAGCACCCTACATATAGCGGGAGCGGCGGGAGAGACCCAGTACTTC. The variable domain in full, completed from reference TRBV9 and TRBJ2-5, reads DSGVTQTPKHLITATGQRVTLRCSPRSGDLSVYWYQQSLDQGLQFLIQYYNGEERAKGNILERFSAQQFPDLHSELNLSSLELGDSALYFCASTLHIAGAAGETQYFGPGTRLLVL.

In its sample, this clone was seen a few times. CDR3 in DNA: TGCGCCAGCACCAGGACAGGGGACGAGAGGGAAAAACTGTTTTTT. It yields the protein CASTRTGDEREKLFF. The rearrangement uses TRBV4-1 and TRBJ1-4; 9 bases match TRBD1. Trimming took 7 bases from V and 8 from J; bases not matched to a gene: 11. This CDR3 has 15 amino acids. In germline, CDR1 is MGHRA, CDR2 YSYEKL.

This chain connects TRBV27 to TRBJ1-1, with 8 bases identical to TRBD1. Trimming removed 5 bases from V and 4 bases from J; junction bases left unmatched: 9. The CDR3 sequence is 15 residues long. Looked up from germline, CDR1 is MNHEY and CDR2 is SMNVEV (reference sequence). CDR3 DNA sequence: TGTGCCAGCAGTCCGCGACAGGGGAGGGGCACTGAAGCTTTCTTT. This gives the protein CASSPRQGRGTEAFF.